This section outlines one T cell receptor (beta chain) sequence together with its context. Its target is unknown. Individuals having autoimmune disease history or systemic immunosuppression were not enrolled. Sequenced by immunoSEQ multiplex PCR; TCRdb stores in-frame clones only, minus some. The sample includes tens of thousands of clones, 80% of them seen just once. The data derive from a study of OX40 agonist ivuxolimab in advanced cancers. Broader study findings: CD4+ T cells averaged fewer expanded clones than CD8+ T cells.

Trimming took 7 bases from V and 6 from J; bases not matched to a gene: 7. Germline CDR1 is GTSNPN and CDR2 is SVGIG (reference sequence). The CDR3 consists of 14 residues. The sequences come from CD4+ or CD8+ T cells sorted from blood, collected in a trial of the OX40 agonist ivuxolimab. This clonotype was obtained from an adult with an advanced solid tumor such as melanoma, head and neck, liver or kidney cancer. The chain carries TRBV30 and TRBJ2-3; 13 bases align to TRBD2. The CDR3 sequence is CASGTSGAGDTQYF. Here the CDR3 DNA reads TGTGCCTCGGGGACTAGCGGGGCGGGGGATACGCAGTATTTT. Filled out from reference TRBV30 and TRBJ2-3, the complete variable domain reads SQTIHQWPATLVQPVGSPLSLECTVEGTSNPNLYWYRQAAGRGLQLLFYSVGIGQISSEVPQNLSASRPQDRQFILSSKKLLLSDSGFYLCASGTSGAGDTQYFGPGTRLTVL.